Below, 27 T cell receptor beta chains from the same sample are listed, as sequenced in a study of somatic mutations in cytotoxic T cells in rheumatoid arthritis. Libraries were prepared by immunoSEQ multiplex PCR; TCRdb keeps only in-frame clonotypes and omits some of them. This table has 6,700 or so clones, roughly 70% appearing once. The sequenced material came from CD8+ T cells sorted from blood. The receptor source for this set is a man in his forties or fifties in good health.

V gene TRBV7-3 combines with J gene TRBJ2-5; D call uncertain. Trimming left V 1 base short and J 1 base short, with 4 bases between. The CDR3 runs to 13 residues. Germline V CDR1 and CDR2: SGHTA, FQGTGA. CDR3 protein: CASSLISQETQYF. CDR3 nucleotide sequence: TGTGCCAGCAGCTTAATCTCCCAAGAGACCCAGTACTTC.

The chain links TRBV13 to TRBJ2-7, with TRBD2 identical over 10 bases. V was pared by 4 bases and J by 4 bases, with 7 bases of the junction left unmatched. The CDR3 length is 15 residues. The germline V gene encodes CDR1 PRHDT and CDR2 FYEKMQ (reference sequence). The CDR3 spells CASSSQRGGRYEQYV. CDR3 nucleotides: TGTGCCAGCAGCTCCCAGCGGGGGGGTAGGTACGAGCAGTACGTC.

The J gene is TRBJ2-1, the V gene TRBV28, with D perhaps TRBD2 (7 bases). The germline gives CDR1 MDHEN, CDR2 SYDVKM. V gave up 5 bases and J gave up 0 bases, with 17 bases separating them. The CDR3 sequence is 17 residues long. The CDR3 reads CASSHLGGTNSYNEQFF. CDR3 sequence (DNA): TGTGCCAGCAGTCACTTAGGGGGGACTAACTCCTACAATGAGCAGTTCTTC.

The chain employs TRBV18 and TRBJ2-2; 9 nucleotides align to TRBD1. The CDR3 spans 15 residues. CDR1 is KGHSH, CDR2 LQKENI, per germline. V dropped 6 bases and J dropped 3; count of bases not matched to a gene: 5. In DNA form, the CDR3 reads TGTGCCAGCTCCGACCGGGACAGGGACACCGGGGAGCTGTTTTTT. This gives the protein CASSDRDRDTGELFF.

This clone was counted a single time. V gene TRBV19 combines with J gene TRBJ1-2; TRBD1 might be the D (5 bases). The CDR3 is 15 residues long. V was trimmed by 2 bases and J by 4 bases, leaving 14 bases between them. CDR1 LNHDA and CDR2 SQIVND come from the germline V gene (reference sequence). The CDR3: CASSIRDGGFYGYTF. CDR3 nucleotide sequence: TGTGCCAGTAGTATAAGGGACGGAGGATTCTATGGCTACACCTTC. The whole variable domain, remainder taken from reference TRBV19 and TRBJ1-2, is DGGITQSPKYLFRKEGQNVTLSCEQNLNHDAMYWYRQDPGQGLRLIYYSQIVNDFQKGDIAEGYSVSREKKESFPLTVTSAQKNPTAFYLCASSIRDGGFYGYTFGSGTRLTVV.

This clone occurred a few times. This sequence joins TRBV4-1 and TRBJ1-5; possibly TRBD1 for D (5 bases). This CDR3 has 16 amino acids. The V gene's germline CDR1 is MGHRA and CDR2 YSYEKL. The V and J ends lost 0 bases and 3 bases respectively, with 12 bases between them. DNA for the CDR3: TGCGCCAGCAGCCAAGATAGGGGAGGGTACAATCAGCCCCAGCATTTT. It encodes CASSQDRGGYNQPQHF.

The chain has TRBV30 and TRBJ1-1; 8 bases are a match to TRBD1. With V trimmed by 2 bases and J by 5 bases, 16 bases remained unmatched. Germline assignment: CDR1 GTSNPN and CDR2 SVGIG (reference sequence). This CDR3 contains 17 residues. The CDR3 region has the DNA TGTGCCTGGAGTCGGAAGGTAGCAGGGGGCGCACGGACTGAAGCTTTCTTT. Its protein product is CAWSRKVAGGARTEAFF.

This chain connects TRBV7-3 to TRBJ2-2, with 10 bases aligning to TRBD1. Germline V CDR1 and CDR2: SGHTA, FQGTGA. This CDR3 region has 17 residues. The ends lost 0 bases at V and 6 bases at J; junction bases unmatched: 7. The CDR3 sequence is CASSLTGGTGVSGELFF. CDR3 nucleotides: TGTGCCAGCAGCTTAACAGGGGGGACAGGGGTATCCGGGGAGCTGTTTTTT.

This clone has only a few counts. The V gene is TRBV7-6, the J gene TRBJ2-5; 8 bases map to TRBD1. Per the germline V gene, CDR1 is SGHVS and CDR2 is FNYEAQ. The CDR3 has 14 residues. The V segment lost 5 bases and the J segment 5 bases; nucleotides outside the gene matches: 7. In nucleotides, the CDR3 is TGTGCCAGCAGCATCCAGGGGGCGTTTGAGACCCAGTACTTC. Its protein product is CASSIQGAFETQYF. The full variable domain, rest sourced from reference TRBV7-6 and TRBJ2-5, is GAGVSQSPRYKVTKRGQDVALRCDPISGHVSLYWYRQALGQGPEFLTYFNYEAQQDKSGLPNDRFSAERPEGSISTLTIQRTEQRDSAMYRCASSIQGAFETQYFGPGTRLLVL.

V gene TRBV15 combines with J gene TRBJ2-3; TRBD2 matches at 8 bases. Germline V gives CDR1 LNHNV, CDR2 YYDKDF (reference sequence). The CDR3 consists of 17 residues. The J segment lost 5 bases and the V segment lost 0 bases, leaving 10 bases of the junction unmatched. CDR3 sequence: CATSRDRGSGRVDTQYF. The CDR3 DNA reads as TGTGCCACCAGCAGAGATCGAGGAAGCGGGAGAGTAGATACGCAGTATTTT.

The rearrangement uses TRBV9 and TRBJ2-5, with TRBD1 identical over 8 bases. Germline assignment: CDR1 SGDLS and CDR2 YYNGEE. The CDR3 totals 17 residues. With V trimmed by 3 bases and J by 1 base, 11 bases remained unmatched. The CDR3 sequence: CASSAGRRQGAQETQYF. CDR3 DNA sequence: TGTGCCAGCAGCGCGGGGAGGCGGCAGGGGGCCCAAGAGACCCAGTACTTC.

This chain uses TRBV4-1 with TRBJ2-2, with D possibly TRBD1 on 6 matching bases. The V end was cut by 3 bases, the J end by 1 base, with 12 bases between. Germline CDR1 MGHRA, CDR2 YSYEKL. This CDR3 is 16 amino acids long. CDR3 bases: TGCGCCAGCAGCCAGGGGGCCAATATGAACACCGGGGAGCTGTTTTTT. It encodes CASSQGANMNTGELFF.

This clone occurred a few times. This sequence joins TRBV4-1 and TRBJ2-7; 7 nucleotides line up with TRBD1. Unmatched junction bases numbered 8, after V lost 3 bases and J lost 0 bases. The length of the CDR3 is 16 residues. Per germline, CDR1 MGHRA and CDR2 YSYEKL. Here the CDR3 DNA reads TGCGCCAGCAGCCAGGGGACAGTTCAAGGCTCCTACGAGCAGTACTTC. Amino acids: CASSQGTVQGSYEQYF.

This clone was counted a few times. The V gene is TRBV5-6, the J gene TRBJ1-2, with D maybe TRBD1 (6 bases). This CDR3 has 13 amino acids. The V gene lost 6 bases and the J gene lost 4 bases, with 13 bases spanning the gap. Germline CDR1 is SGHDT and CDR2 is YYEEEE. Here the CDR3 DNA reads TGTGCCAGCATCCAGGGGATGAGCTATGGCTACACCTTC. It specifies CASIQGMSYGYTF.

This clone has just one count. The chain uses TRBV9 and TRBJ2-7, with D perhaps TRBD2 (6 bases). This CDR3 has 17 residues. CDR1 and CDR2 (germline): SGDLS, YYNGEE. V lost 0 bases, J lost 0 bases, and 16 bases lay in between. The CDR3 bases are TGTGCCAGCAGCGTAGCTTTTGCGGGGCTGAGCTCCTACGAGCAGTACGTC. This gives the protein CASSVAFAGLSSYEQYV.

V is TRBV5-5 and J is TRBJ2-7, with a weak D call TRBD1 (6 bases). The CDR3 spans 14 residues. V was clipped by 4 bases and J by 5 bases, with 16 bases between them. The germline V gene has CDR1 SGHKS and CDR2 YYEKEE (reference sequence). The CDR3 here is CASSPTNTGHEQYV. CDR3 nucleotide sequence: TGTGCCAGCAGCCCGACCAATACAGGGCACGAGCAGTACGTC.

The chain combines TRBV9 with TRBJ2-1; no clear D gene. Trimming removed 0 bases from V and 4 bases from J, with 8 bases in between. CDR3 size: 14 residues. Germline assignment: CDR1 SGDLS and CDR2 YYNGEE. DNA of the CDR3: TGTGCCAGCAGCGTAGAACCAAAATACAATGAGCAGTTCTTC. It is translated as CASSVEPKYNEQFF. The whole variable domain, filled in from reference TRBV9 and TRBJ2-1, reads DSGVTQTPKHLITATGQRVTLRCSPRSGDLSVYWYQQSLDQGLQFLIQYYNGEERAKGNILERFSAQQFPDLHSELNLSSLELGDSALYFCASSVEPKYNEQFFGPGTRLTVL.

In the case of this clone: A much bigger clone sits one base away, suggesting this may be a read error. Other DNA sequences in this specimen translate into the identical CDR3. V usage is TRBV4-1 and J usage is TRBJ1-2; no firm D call. This CDR3 is 13 amino acids long. CDR1 and CDR2 from the germline V gene are MGHRA and YSYEKL. Between the trimmed V and J ends, which lost 3 bases and 2 bases, there was a span of 7 bases. Here the CDR3 reads CASSQESNYGYTF. In DNA, the CDR3 is TGCGCCAGCAGCCAGGAGTCGAACTATGGCTACACCTTC.

V is TRBV28 and J is TRBJ2-5; 9 nucleotides match TRBD1. This CDR3 region has 17 residues. Germline-derived CDR1 and CDR2 are MDHEN and SYDVKM. Trimming removed 5 bases from V and 0 bases from J; junction bases left unmatched: 10. The CDR3 DNA sequence: TGTGCCAGCAGTCCTTGGGACAGGGAAAGGGACCAAGAGACCCAGTACTTC. Protein: CASSPWDRERDQETQYF.

V and J are TRBV28 and TRBJ2-7; 11 bases agree with TRBD2. With 3 bases clipped from V and 6 bases from J, the junction kept 10 bases outside the gene matches. The CDR3 totals 16 residues. Germline CDR1 reads MDHEN; CDR2 reads SYDVKM. The DNA of the CDR3 is TGTGCCAGCAGTTTCGGTTATAGCGGGGGGGCCGGCGAGCAGTACGTC. As protein: CASSFGYSGGAGEQYV.

V is TRBV9 and J is TRBJ1-1; TRBD1 matches at 7 bases. The CDR3 spans 15 residues. Unmatched junction bases numbered 7, after V lost 3 bases and J lost 2 bases. Germline CDR1 is SGDLS and CDR2 is YYNGEE. CDR3 protein: CASSATGQINTEAFF. CDR3 nucleotide sequence: TGTGCCAGCAGCGCCACGGGACAGATAAACACTGAAGCTTTCTTT.

J is TRBJ2-5 and V is TRBV13; 11 bases line up with TRBD2. CDR3 length: 16 amino acids. Trimming took 4 bases from V and 1 from J; bases not matched to a gene: 5. Germline V gene sequence: CDR1 PRHDT, CDR2 FYEKMQ (reference sequence). CDR3 DNA: TGTGCCAGCAGCTACCTTAGCGGGGGGGCCCAAGAGACCCAGTACTTC. Amino acid sequence: CASSYLSGGAQETQYF.

The chain combines TRBV6-5 with TRBJ1-2; maybe TRBD1 (6 bases). The CDR3 length is 14 residues. The germline gives CDR1 MNHEY, CDR2 SVGAGI. V was pared by 6 bases and J by 5 bases, with 16 bases between. In DNA, the CDR3 is TGTGCCAGCAGCTTTAGCTCAGGGGATTATGGCTACACCTTC. It codes for CASSFSSGDYGYTF.

A few counts support this clone. This specimen includes other DNA sequences encoding the same CDR3. The chain has TRBV18 and TRBJ1-2; D call uncertain. V was shortened by 3 bases and J by 0 bases, with 11 bases between the two germline ends. CDR3 size: 15 residues. Looked up from germline, CDR1 is KGHSH and CDR2 is LQKENI. The DNA of the CDR3 is TGTGCCAGCTCACCCCCCGCAGGAACTAACTATGGCTACACCTTC. Translated, it gives CASSPPAGTNYGYTF.

The chain employs TRBV27 and TRBJ2-1, with 9 bases aligning to TRBD2. Germline V gene sequence: CDR1 MNHEY, CDR2 SMNVEV (reference sequence). The trim removed 2 bases at V and 8 bases at J, leaving 4 bases unmatched. There are 14 residues in the CDR3. As DNA, the CDR3 is TGTGCCAGCAGTTTAATAGCGGGAGTATATGAGCAGTTCTTC. This gives the protein CASSLIAGVYEQFF.

The chain links TRBV6-1 to TRBJ1-6; D is possibly TRBD1 (5 bases). This CDR3 spans 14 amino acids. CDR1 and CDR2 (germline): MNHNS, SASEGT. Trimming stripped 3 bases from V and 9 bases from J, with 12 bases between. The CDR3 spells CASSDLGGGSPLHF. The CDR3 DNA reads TGTGCCAGCAGTGATTTGGGGGGGGGTTCACCCCTCCACTTT.

The V and J genes are TRBV27 and TRBJ1-1; D is undetermined. The V gene lost 4 bases and the J gene lost 0 bases, with 6 bases spanning the gap. The CDR3 spans 13 residues. Germline CDR1 MNHEY, CDR2 SMNVEV (reference sequence). This CDR3 is CASSSNLNTEAFF. The CDR3 nucleotides are TGTGCCAGCAGTTCTAATTTGAACACTGAAGCTTTCTTT.